Following are 3 T cell receptor beta chains from one sample sequenced in a study of T cell responses to AZD1222 COVID-19 vaccine. Data came from immunoSEQ multiplex PCR; TCRdb stores just in-frame clones and leaves some out. The sample lists over 85,000 clones; approximately 90% were seen once. The material was peripheral blood, obtained on day 0 of AZD1222 vaccination. The receptors here all came from an adult in good health.

The chain has TRBV5-1 and TRBJ2-7, with a possible D match to TRBD1 (5 bases). Trimming pared 1 base from V and 4 bases from J, leaving 15 bases between. Germline loops: CDR1 SGHRS, CDR2 YFSETQ. This CDR3 comprises 15 residues. In DNA form, the CDR3 reads TGCGCCAGCAGCTTGTCTCAGGGTCAGAGGTACGAGCAGTACTTC. It translates to CASSLSQGQRYEQYF.

V gene TRBV10-2 combines with J gene TRBJ1-2, with no clear D. Per the germline V gene, CDR1 is WSHSY and CDR2 is SAAADI. The CDR3 runs to 14 residues. V shed 3 bases and J shed 6 bases, with 14 bases lying between them. CDR3 residues: CASSESGSLHGYTF. DNA for the CDR3: TGCGCCAGCAGTGAATCTGGGTCGCTGCATGGCTACACCTTC.

The V call is TRBV18, the J call TRBJ2-7; 8 positions match TRBD2. Germline V CDR1 and CDR2: KGHSH, LQKENI. The CDR3 length is 16 residues. J gave up 2 bases and V 4 bases, and 10 bases lay outside the gene matches. Here the CDR3 reads CASSLGPGLGAYEQYF. The DNA of the CDR3 is TGTGCCAGCTCACTGGGCCCGGGACTAGGTGCCTACGAGCAGTACTTC.